This entry features one T cell receptor (beta chain) sequence. The trim removed 1 base at V and 2 bases at J, leaving 5 bases unmatched. Germline CDR1 reads LNHDA; CDR2 reads SQIVND (reference sequence). The CDR3 extends over 17 amino acids. This sample is part of a study of cytomegalovirus exposure and HLA in healthy donors. Across the whole study: Out of 398 genotyped donors, about 80% belonged to the Caucasian-associated ancestry cluster.

Primers included in the PCR were 60 Vbeta and 13 Jbeta primers. This table comes from immunoSEQ multiplex PCR, and its TCRdb copy is limited to in-frame clones, with some not included. Among more than 95,000 clones listed, roughly an eighth were seen once. The clonotype comes from a middle-aged man in good health and CMV-seropositive. The chain employs TRBV19 and TRBJ2-2; 9 nucleotides match TRBD1. The sample taken for sequencing was PBMCs. For the CDR3, the DNA is TGTGCCAGTAGTATAGGACCGGGACAGGGCAACACCGGGGAGCTGTTTTTT. Its translation: CASSIGPGQGNTGELFF.